One and the same sample provided the 19 T cell receptor beta chains below, sequenced in a study of molecular identifiers for immune sequencing clone quantification. TCRdb called the PCR reads again in MiXCR, with one record for every CDR3 protein. The sample shows about 70,000 distinct CDR3 sequences, under 20% of them seen only once. The sequenced material came from naive CD8+ T cells from blood, with Jurkat cell RNA spiked in. Documented subset: FACS-sorted CD8+CD4-CCR7+CD45RA+ naive T cells. All receptors derive from a human donor in good health. Some libraries in this study had Jurkat cell RNA spiked in.

Of note for this clonotype: The junction departs from germline at one end; a sequencing error may be responsible. The rearrangement joins TRBV4-1 to TRBJ2-3, with D possibly TRBD1 on 5 matching bases. The germline V gene encodes CDR1 MGHRA and CDR2 YSYEKL. The CDR3 is 16 residues long. CDR3 DNA: TGCGCCAGCAGCCAAGTTATGGGGCCGGAATTTGATACGCTGTATTTT. Translating it yields CASSQVMGPEFDTLYF.

This clonotype was picked up a small number of times. Given a much more abundant clone one base away, this may be a read error. V usage is TRBV28 and J usage is TRBJ1-4; no clear D gene. V was pared by 4 bases and J by 3 bases, with 12 bases between. Germline lookup yields CDR1 MDHEN and CDR2 SYDVKM. This CDR3 comprises 15 residues. CDR3 nucleotides: TGTGCCAGCAGTTACAGCACCGCAGCTAATGAAAAACTGTTTTTT. Encoded protein: CASSYSTAANEKLFF.

For this clonotype: A much larger clone is a single base away; this may be a read error. The chain carries TRBV7-9 and TRBJ1-1; perhaps TRBD1 as D (5 bases). From germline, CDR1 is SEHNR and CDR2 FQNEAQ (reference sequence). The CDR3 has 15 amino acids. The V end lost 4 bases, the J end lost 7 bases, and 19 bases lay between the germline ends. CDR3 sequence (DNA): TGTGCCAGCAGCTCCCTGGGACGGGGAGTGGGTGAAGCTTTCTTT. This sequence encodes CASSSLGRGVGEAFF.

Many counts were recorded for this clonotype. The chain combines TRBV30 with TRBJ2-7; D might be TRBD2 (5 bases). The CDR3 consists of 12 residues. V lost 5 bases and J 4 bases, leaving 12 bases between the germline ends. Germline V gene lookup returns CDR1 GTSNPN and CDR2 SVGIG (reference sequence). The DNA of the CDR3 is TGTGCCTGGTCACCGGGGTGGTACGAGCAGTACTTC. It encodes CAWSPGWYEQYF.

This clonotype was counted many times. This may stem from a read error, because a much larger clone lies one nucleotide away. The chain links TRBV10-3 to TRBJ2-7, with a weak D call TRBD2 (6 bases). The CDR3 spans 12 residues. Germline CDR1 reads ENHRY; CDR2 reads SYGVKD. The CDR3 sequence: CAVRLVAYEQYF. As DNA, the CDR3 is TGTGCCGTCAGACTAGTGGCCTACGAGCAGTACTTC.

Regarding this clonotype: A much bigger clone sits one base away, suggesting this may be a read error. The rearrangement joins TRBV7-9 to TRBJ2-1, with a possible D match to TRBD1 (6 bases). Looked up from germline, CDR1 is SEHNR and CDR2 is FQNEAQ (reference sequence). The CDR3 totals 16 residues. The chain's CDR3 is CASSVATGSSYNEQFF. As DNA, the CDR3 is TGTGCCAGCAGCGTAGCGACAGGAAGCTCCTACAATGAGCAGTTCTTC.

At least ten counts were recorded for this clonotype. This rearrangement joins TRBV5-1 to TRBJ2-1; D is uncertain. CDR1 and CDR2 (germline): SGHRS, YFSETQ. Trimming removed 4 bases from V and 6 bases from J, with 11 bases in between. The CDR3 has 13 amino acids. CDR3 residues: CASSPTNGNEQFF. In DNA form, the CDR3 reads TGCGCCAGCAGCCCCACGAACGGCAATGAGCAGTTCTTC.

This clonotype was recorded many times. This chain connects TRBV20-1 to TRBJ1-1; a weak D match, TRBD1 (6 bases). This CDR3 region has 15 residues. In germline, CDR1 is DFQATT, CDR2 SNEGSKA (reference sequence). V lost 0 bases and J lost 2, with 13 bases in between. In nucleotides, the CDR3 is TGCAGTGCTAGAGATCAAGGCAGGGGAAACACTGAAGCTTTCTTT. Translated, it gives CSARDQGRGNTEAFF.

In its sample, this clonotype was seen many times. This rearrangement joins TRBV27 to TRBJ2-7, with D possibly being TRBD2 (5 bases). Germline CDR1 and CDR2: MNHEY and SMNVEV (reference sequence). The CDR3 totals 14 residues. V lost 1 base, J lost 2 bases, and 9 bases lay in between. CDR3 protein: CASSLLVGTYEQYF. The DNA for the CDR3 is TGTGCCAGCAGTTTATTGGTCGGGACCTACGAGCAGTACTTC.

Concerning this clonotype itself: A read error may be the cause here, since a much bigger clone is one base away. V is TRBV2 and J is TRBJ1-2; D not certain. This CDR3 has 15 residues. CDR1 and CDR2 (germline): SNHLY, FYNNEI. The CDR3 bases are TGTGCCGGCAGTGAAACGACACAGCGCAACTATGGCTACACCTTC. It translates to CAGSETTQRNYGYTF.

This clonotype has a count of ten or more. The rearrangement uses TRBV11-2 and TRBJ2-5; D gene uncertain. Germline-derived CDR1 and CDR2 are SGHAT and FQNNGV. This CDR3 is built from 14 residues. V gave up 6 bases and J gave up 2 bases, with 13 bases separating them. The CDR3: CASSSPDGQETQYF. For the CDR3, the DNA is TGTGCCAGCAGTTCCCCAGACGGACAAGAGACCCAGTACTTC. Full variable domain (remainder filled in from reference TRBV11-2 and TRBJ2-5): EAGVAQSPRYKIIEKRQSVAFWCNPISGHATLYWYQQILGQGPKLLIQFQNNGVVDDSQLPKDRFSAERLKGVDSTLKIQPAKLEDSAVYLCASSSPDGQETQYFGPGTRLLVL.

This clonotype appeared a few times. This sequence joins TRBV5-6 and TRBJ2-2, with D tentatively TRBD2 (5 bases). Germline V gives CDR1 SGHDT, CDR2 YYEEEE. This CDR3 spans 15 amino acids. V was trimmed by 4 bases and J by 4 bases, leaving 14 bases between them. The CDR3: CASSQSREPTGELFF. For the CDR3, the DNA is TGTGCCAGCAGCCAAAGCCGGGAACCCACCGGGGAGCTGTTTTTT.

This clonotype occurred many times. The rearrangement links TRBV5-5 to TRBJ2-3, with 7 bases matching TRBD2. The CDR3 loop spans 16 amino acids. The junction had 13 bases not matched to a gene; V was cut back by 3 bases and J by 6 bases. From germline, CDR1 is SGHKS and CDR2 YYEKEE (reference sequence). CDR3 sequence reads: CASSSTSRRLSDTQYF. In nucleotides, the CDR3 is TGTGCCAGCAGCTCGACTAGCCGGAGGTTATCGGATACGCAGTATTTT.

To note about this clonotype: Without the conserved terminal phenylalanine or tryptophan, this CDR3 likely stems from a read error. The rearrangement uses TRBV24-1 and TRBJ1-5; D gene ambiguous. CDR1 KGHDR and CDR2 SFDVKD come from the germline V gene. This CDR3 has 12 residues. CDR3 nucleotides: TGTGCCACCAGTCATGACAATCAGCCACAGCATCTT. This gives the protein CATSHDNQPQHL.

This sequence joins TRBV14 and TRBJ2-5; D is possibly TRBD1 (5 bases). The CDR3 length is 15 residues. CDR1 and CDR2 (germline): SGHDN, FVKESK. V was trimmed by 3 bases and J by 4 bases, leaving 15 bases between them. The CDR3 nucleotides are TGTGCCAGCAGCCAGGTTCTCCAGGGTGGAGAGACCCAGTACTTC. Its translation is CASSQVLQGGETQYF.

For this clonotype: A much larger clonotype is one base distant, so this may be a read error. This chain uses TRBV6-2 or TRBV6-3 with TRBJ1-1; D unclear. From germline, CDR1 is MNHEY and CDR2 SVGEGT. This CDR3 contains 13 residues. The CDR3 DNA reads TGTGCCGGCAGTTACTCGAGGAACACTGAAGCTTTCTTT. Its translation is CAGSYSRNTEAFF.

The V call is TRBV7-6, the J call TRBJ2-1; D not resolved. Germline lookup yields CDR1 SGHVS and CDR2 FNYEAQ. The CDR3 spans 17 residues. The V end lost 1 base, the J end lost 0 bases, and 13 bases lay between the germline ends. The CDR3 nucleotides read TGTGCCAGCAGCTTAGTTGGCGGCGGTAGCTCCTACAATGAGCAGTTCTTC. It specifies CASSLVGGGSSYNEQFF.

The chain carries TRBV11-3 and TRBJ2-1; D possibly matches TRBD1 or TRBD2 (5 bases each). The germline V gene encodes CDR1 SGHNT and CDR2 YENEEA. This CDR3 has 17 residues. Between the trimmed V and J ends, which lost 4 bases and 8 bases, there was a span of 24 bases. Here the CDR3 DNA reads TGTGCCAGCAGCTCGGCCGAAACGAGGGACGCTGGGGATGAGCAGTTCTTC. Encoded protein: CASSSAETRDAGDEQFF.

This clonotype was recorded at least ten times. This chain connects TRBV27 to TRBJ1-1; no reliable D call. The CDR3 is 13 residues long. The germline CDR1 and CDR2 sequences are MNHEY and SMNVEV (reference sequence). Trimming stripped 6 bases from V and 6 bases from J, with 14 bases between. This CDR3 reads CASSQVEGAEAFF. CDR3 coding DNA: TGTGCCAGCAGCCAGGTGGAGGGCGCTGAAGCTTTCTTT.